Following are 9 T cell receptor beta chains from one sample sequenced in a study of a mutant IDH1 vaccine in newly diagnosed glioma. Sample time point: week 35, safety follow-up. Topical imiquimod was applied with each vaccine dose, which held 300 ug of mutant IDH1 20-mer peptide. The repertoire was sequenced with immunoSEQ multiplex PCR; TCRdb's copy has only in-frame clones and lacks some. The sample consists of roughly 38,000 clones, around 89% of them appearing once. No antigen has been identified for these receptors. Here the sequenced sample was PBMCs, taken from a glioma patient whose treatment included an IDH1 peptide vaccine. Receptor source: a man aged 35-49 years with glioma.

The V gene is TRBV28, the J gene TRBJ1-3; D remains ambiguous. Trimming removed 5 bases at V and 0 bases at J, with 11 bases between. The CDR3 totals 15 residues. Germline V lookup: CDR1 MDHEN, CDR2 SYDVKM. CDR3 nucleotides: TGTGCCAGCAGTCTTGTCCCTTTCTCTGGAAACACCATATATTTT. It specifies CASSLVPFSGNTIYF.

The chain carries TRBV5-1 and TRBJ1-3, with 9 bases matching TRBD1. The J segment lost 2 bases and the V segment lost 2 bases, leaving 8 bases of the junction unmatched. The CDR3 contains 17 residues. Germline-derived CDR1 and CDR2 are SGHRS and YFSETQ. Here the CDR3 reads CASSLPGQGNAGNTIYF. The CDR3, as DNA: TGCGCCAGCAGCTTACCGGGACAGGGAAATGCTGGAAACACCATATATTTT.

The chain couples TRBV2 to TRBJ2-3, with D perhaps TRBD1 or TRBD2 (6 bases each). Per the germline V gene, CDR1 is SNHLY and CDR2 is FYNNEI. V was clipped by 8 bases and J by 1 base, with 10 bases between them. The CDR3 length is 13 residues. The CDR3 DNA sequence: TGTGCCAGCGGGGGGCGGGGCACAGATACGCAGTATTTT. Encoded protein: CASGGRGTDTQYF.

The rearrangement joins TRBV7-3 to TRBJ2-2; D may be TRBD1 or TRBD2 (6 bases each). The germline CDR1 and CDR2 sequences are SGHTA and FQGTGA. Trimming shortened V by 2 bases and J by 1 base, and 14 bases separated the two germline ends. This CDR3 spans 17 amino acids. Here the CDR3 reads CASSLYAGQGNTGELFF. In nucleotides, the CDR3 is TGTGCCAGCAGCTTATATGCGGGACAAGGGAACACCGGGGAGCTGTTTTTT.

V usage is TRBV11-3 and J usage is TRBJ2-3; 8 nucleotides line up with TRBD1. The CDR3 consists of 17 residues. Germline CDR1 reads SGHNT; CDR2 reads YENEEA. V lost 5 bases, J lost 0 bases, and 10 bases stayed unmatched. The DNA of the CDR3 is TGTGCCAGCAGCCTGATGGCAGGGGGCTCTAGCACAGATACGCAGTATTTT. Residues: CASSLMAGGSSTDTQYF.

The J gene is TRBJ2-5, the V gene TRBV6-5; the match to TRBD1 covers 7 bases. The germline gives CDR1 MNHEY, CDR2 SVGAGI. V shed 3 bases, J shed 2 bases, and the junction held 6 bases outside the gene matches. The CDR3 has 15 residues. CDR3: CASSYWTGLQETQYF. Written as DNA, the CDR3 is TGTGCCAGCAGTTATTGGACAGGTCTTCAAGAGACCCAGTACTTC.

The chain joins TRBV19 to TRBJ2-1, with D perhaps TRBD2 (6 bases). V lost 3 bases, J lost 5 bases, and 23 bases lay in between. Per germline, CDR1 LNHDA and CDR2 SQIVND (reference sequence). The CDR3 is 18 amino acids. As DNA, the CDR3 is TGTGCCAGTAGTATGCCCAGAAAGGGGCGCGGGGATGACAATGAGCAGTTCTTC. Translation: CASSMPRKGRGDDNEQFF. Supplemented by reference TRBV19 and TRBJ2-1, the full variable domain reads DGGITQSPKYLFRKEGQNVTLSCEQNLNHDAMYWYRQDPGQGLRLIYYSQIVNDFQKGDIAEGYSVSREKKESFPLTVTSAQKNPTAFYLCASSMPRKGRGDDNEQFFGPGTRLTVL.

The CDR3 loop reads CASSSPGQGITGELFF. CDR3 DNA sequence: TGTGCCAGCAGCTCACCGGGACAGGGGATAACCGGGGAGCTGTTTTTT. The J gene is TRBJ2-2, the V gene TRBV5-4, with TRBD1 matching 10 bases. The V and J ends lost 3 bases and 5 bases, in that order; junction bases with no gene match: 7. The CDR3 is 16 residues long. The germline CDR1 and CDR2 sequences are SGHNT and YYREEE (reference sequence).

This clone was recorded only once. The J gene is TRBJ2-1, the V gene TRBV19, with 10 nucleotides matching TRBD2. CDR1 is LNHDA and CDR2 is SQIVND in the germline V gene (reference sequence). The CDR3 length is 15 residues. Trimming at V came to 6 bases and at J to 1 base, leaving 3 bases not matched to a gene. The CDR3 nucleotides are TGTGCCAGTAGAAGCGGGAGGGAATCCTACAATGAGCAGTTCTTC. Encoded protein: CASRSGRESYNEQFF.